The clone carrying this T cell receptor (beta chain) was observed many times. Regions amplified from RNA transcripts were the TCR beta CDR3 regions. The HTBI primer set drove a first-round RT-PCR of the TCR CDR3. A single record per CDR3 protein comes from TCRdb applying MiXCR to the multiplex PCR reads. The table includes around 600,000 distinct CDR3 sequences, 11% to 15% detected once. Each person with ophthalmopathy scored at least 3 on the Clinical Activity Score, reached NOSPECS grade 4 or higher, and had been ill under 3 months. Lactation, pregnancy, other autoimmune disease or uncontrolled infection excluded patients. This entry comes from a study of T cells in Graves' hyperthyroidism and ophthalmopathy. Study as a whole: The authors collected peripheral blood at initial diagnosis, before any treatment.

The CDR3 sequence is 14 residues long. CDR1 SGHNT and CDR2 YENEEA come from the germline V gene. The V and J ends lost 5 bases and 6 bases respectively, with 17 bases between them. The TCR was taken from a woman aged 18-29 years with Graves' ophthalmopathy. The genes are TRBV11-3 and TRBJ2-7, with D uncertain. The source material was blood. The DNA of the CDR3 is TGTGCCAGCAGCGGAGAAGCGTCAGGTATCGAGCAGTACTTC. Its protein product is CASSGEASGIEQYF.